Listed here are 15 T cell receptor beta chains from one sample, sequenced in a study of PD-1 blockade in classical Hodgkin lymphoma. The time point here: cycle 4 day 1 (C4D1), after more than 5 weeks of nivolumab. Brentuximab vedotin exposure varied, and every patient relapsed after autologous stem cell transplantation. Only in-frame clones appear in the TCRdb table, and some are missing; sequencing was by immunoSEQ multiplex PCR. The profile covers over 50,000 clones, with 87% appearing a single time and more than 8% taken by the ten largest. The sequenced sample was peripheral blood mononuclear cells (PBMCs), obtained before the fourth cycle of nivolumab. The source is a human donor with classical Hodgkin lymphoma.

The table lists this clone with a few counts. This chain links TRBV6-5 with TRBJ2-7; D may be TRBD2 (7 bases). Germline lookup yields CDR1 MNHEY and CDR2 SVGAGI. The V gene lost 6 bases and the J gene lost 3 bases, with 18 bases spanning the gap. The CDR3 length is 15 residues. DNA for the CDR3: TGTGCCAGCAGACCTCCCAAGGGGGGGAACTACGAGCAGTACTTC. Translating it yields CASRPPKGGNYEQYF.

This clone was seen more than once but under ten times. This chain uses TRBV5-1 with TRBJ2-7, with D tentatively TRBD2 (5 bases). V lost 3 bases and J lost 3, with 16 bases in between. Per the germline V gene, CDR1 is SGHRS and CDR2 is YFSETQ. This CDR3 has 15 residues. CDR3 loop: CASSSSPVGSYEQYF. DNA for the CDR3: TGCGCCAGCAGCTCCTCACCCGTAGGGAGCTACGAGCAGTACTTC.

The V call is TRBV29-1, the J call TRBJ1-2; D is unclear. The CDR3 sequence is 11 residues long. With 3 bases removed from V and 11 bases from J, the gap between germline ends came to 13 bases. In germline, CDR1 is SQVTM, CDR2 ANQGSEA. The DNA for the CDR3 is TGCAGCGTTGAGTTGGGCCCCACGTACACCTTC. The encoded protein is CSVELGPTYTF.

The chain has TRBV21-1 and TRBJ2-1; TRBD2, as called in the table, went unchecked against the DNA. TRBV21-1 is described as a pseudogene. The CDR3 is 11 residues long. The CDR3 DNA reads TGTGCCAGCAGCCAGGGACTTGTGCAGTTCTTC. Translation gives CASSQGLVQFF.

V and J are TRBV29-1 and TRBJ1-1; no clear D. CDR3 length: 18 residues. With 5 bases removed from V and 1 base from J, the gap between germline ends came to 26 bases. Germline CDR1 is SQVTM and CDR2 is ANQGSEA. In nucleotides, the CDR3 is TGCAGCGTTCCTACTCGCTTCCCTAACTTGGACGGGAACACTGAAGCTTTCTTT. This encodes CSVPTRFPNLDGNTEAFF.

As DNA, the CDR3 is TGTGCCAGCAGCTTAGTGGTCCGGAACACTGAAGCTTTCTTT. Its translation is CASSLVVRNTEAFF. This sequence joins TRBV7-2 and TRBJ1-1; D call uncertain. The CDR3 loop spans 14 amino acids. CDR1 and CDR2 (germline): SGHTA, FQGNSA. The ends were cut back, 1 base at V and 1 base at J, with 7 bases in the middle.

This sequence joins TRBV11-2 and TRBJ1-6, with TRBD1 matching 7 bases. Germline loops: CDR1 SGHAT, CDR2 FQNNGV. V shed 2 bases, J shed 10 bases, and the junction held 5 bases outside the gene matches. There are 14 residues in the CDR3. The CDR3 is CASSLTGVGSPLHF. The DNA of the CDR3 is TGTGCCAGCAGCTTAACAGGGGTTGGATCACCCCTCCACTTT. The full variable domain, rest sourced from reference TRBV11-2 and TRBJ1-6, is EAGVAQSPRYKIIEKRQSVAFWCNPISGHATLYWYQQILGQGPKLLIQFQNNGVVDDSQLPKDRFSAERLKGVDSTLKIQPAKLEDSAVYLCASSLTGVGSPLHFGNGTRLTVT.

In DNA form, the CDR3 reads TGTGCCATCAGTGAGAAGGGAAGTTCACCCCTCCACTTT. This codes for CAISEKGSSPLHF. V and J are TRBV10-3 and TRBJ1-6; D gene ambiguous. This CDR3 contains 13 residues. Deletions cut 2 bases from V and 9 bases from J, with 8 bases between. Germline-derived CDR1 and CDR2 are ENHRY and SYGVKD.

The chain links TRBV7-8 to TRBJ1-2, with 7 nucleotides matching TRBD1. Germline V CDR1 and CDR2: SGHVS, FQNEAQ. This CDR3 is built from 15 residues. V shed 3 bases, J shed 8 bases, and the junction held 12 bases outside the gene matches. The CDR3 DNA follows: TGTGCCAGCAGCTTGGGCCGGACAGGTTGGGGGGGCTACACCTTC. Translated: CASSLGRTGWGGYTF.

V and J are TRBV19 and TRBJ2-1; D is perhaps TRBD1 (5 bases). The V gene's germline CDR1 is LNHDA and CDR2 SQIVND (reference sequence). CDR3 length equals 17 residues. V lost 9 bases and J lost 5, with 26 bases in between. The CDR3, as DNA: TGTGCCAGATCAAGTTGGGTGGGGCATCGTCGGAACAATGAGCAGTTCTTC. Amino acids: CARSSWVGHRRNNEQFF.

The rearrangement joins TRBV19 to TRBJ1-1; 9 bases agree with TRBD1. The germline V gene has CDR1 LNHDA and CDR2 SQIVND (reference sequence). This CDR3 contains 14 residues. The V segment lost 4 bases and the J segment 7 bases; nucleotides outside the gene matches: 7. CDR3 nucleotides: TGTGCCAGTAGTACCGGACAGGGGACGGGTGAAGCTTTCTTT. It yields the protein CASSTGQGTGEAFF.

This clone is a singleton in its sample. The genes are TRBV5-1 and TRBJ2-3; tentatively, D is TRBD1 (6 bases). This CDR3 is built from 15 residues. Germline CDR1 reads SGHRS; CDR2 reads YFSETQ. Trimming left V 1 base short and J 6 bases short, with 15 bases between. CDR3 bases: TGCGCCAGCAGCTTGCAGGGGTCGGGCGTGGATACGCAGTATTTT. Its translation: CASSLQGSGVDTQYF.

The V gene is TRBV28, the J gene TRBJ2-2; D gene unclear. This CDR3 contains 16 residues. Germline assignment: CDR1 MDHEN and CDR2 SYDVKM. The V gene lost 2 bases and the J gene lost 5 bases, with 15 bases spanning the gap. This chain's CDR3 is CASSLTGLEITGELFF. In DNA, the CDR3 is TGTGCCAGCAGTTTAACTGGTTTGGAGATAACCGGGGAGCTGTTTTTT.

The chain uses TRBV28 and TRBJ2-2; 8 bases align to TRBD2. The germline V gene encodes CDR1 MDHEN and CDR2 SYDVKM. The CDR3 extends over 16 amino acids. The junction had 10 bases not matched to a gene; V was cut back by 5 bases and J by 5 bases. The CDR3 protein is CASSPNGGGRTGELFF. The CDR3 nucleotides read TGTGCCAGCAGTCCCAACGGGGGGGGCCGAACCGGGGAGCTGTTTTTT.

The J gene is TRBJ2-3, the V gene TRBV7-9; TRBD2 matches 10 bases. Germline loops: CDR1 SEHNR, CDR2 FQNEAQ (reference sequence). Trimming at V came to 2 bases and at J to 2 bases, leaving 13 bases not matched to a gene. The CDR3 has 19 residues. This CDR3 reads CASSLTLGTSEGFTDTQYF. CDR3 sequence (DNA): TGTGCCAGCAGCTTAACCCTGGGGACTAGCGAGGGATTCACAGATACGCAGTATTTT.